This T cell receptor beta chain was captured by sequencing in a study of T cell changes during pregnancy in multiple sclerosis. Profiled with immunoSEQ multiplex PCR; TCRdb holds only in-frame clones, not every one. The repertoire holds tens of thousands of clones, approximately 86% seen once, with about an eighth in the top ten. The CDR3 sequence is 14 residues long. Germline lookup yields CDR1 MNHEY and CDR2 SVGAGI. The ends were cut back, 1 base at V and 0 bases at J, with 7 bases in the middle. This rearrangement joins TRBV6-5 to TRBJ2-7; D not resolved. The input for sequencing was CD8+ T cells from peripheral blood mononuclear cells, taken in the first trimester of pregnancy. This clonotype originated in a female donor in good health, enrolled as a control in a pregnancy study. CDR3 nucleotide sequence: TGTGCCAGCAGTTACTATTCTAGCTCCTACGAGCAGTACTTC. Protein: CASSYYSSSYEQYF.